This T cell receptor beta chain was recovered during a study of early T cells in non-severe SARS-CoV-2 infection. About the study: Sequencing of bulk RNA from unsorted whole blood was done, without chain pairing.

In this sample, this clonotype turned up many times. Its cognate antigen is unknown. The V gene's germline CDR1 is SGHAT and CDR2 FQNNGV. V gave up 7 bases and J gave up 7 bases; unmatched junction bases: 7. The CDR3 runs 13 residues. Unique molecular identifiers tagged individual cDNA molecules. TCRdb used MiXCR to reprocess the 5' RACE reads, holding one entry per CDR3 protein. Of about 110,000 distinct CDR3 sequences in the sample, around 12% are singletons; the top ten hold approximately 3.8%. Study findings and constraints: Lookups in VDJdb leaned toward anti-spike CD8 responses and missed private and CD4 specificities.

The clonotype originates from an adult who was a healthcare worker with PCR-confirmed SARS-CoV-2 infection or an uninfected control (not recorded which). This chain connects TRBV11-2 to TRBJ2-1; TRBD2 matches 7 bases. The specimen comprised whole blood, sampled at baseline. CDR3 coding DNA: TGTGCCAGCACAAAGGGGACTATAAATGAGCAGTTCTTC. This encodes CASTKGTINEQFF.